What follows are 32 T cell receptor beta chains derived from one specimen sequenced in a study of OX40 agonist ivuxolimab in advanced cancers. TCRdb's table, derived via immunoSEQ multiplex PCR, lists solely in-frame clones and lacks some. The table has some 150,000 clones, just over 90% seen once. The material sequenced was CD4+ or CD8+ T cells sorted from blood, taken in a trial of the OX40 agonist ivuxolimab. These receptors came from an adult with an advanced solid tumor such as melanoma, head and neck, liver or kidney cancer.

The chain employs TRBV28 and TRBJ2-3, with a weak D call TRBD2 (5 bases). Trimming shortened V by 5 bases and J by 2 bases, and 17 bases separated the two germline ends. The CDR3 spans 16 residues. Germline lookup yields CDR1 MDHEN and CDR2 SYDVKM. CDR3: CASSPEPGRITDTQYF. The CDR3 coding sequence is TGTGCCAGCAGTCCTGAGCCGGGAAGAATCACAGATACGCAGTATTTT.

The DNA of the CDR3 is TGTGCCAGCAGCTTAGCGTCAGATCAGCCCCAGCATTTT. Translation gives CASSLASDQPQHF. The chain links TRBV7-7 to TRBJ1-5; D is unclear. Trimming took off 0 bases at V and 5 bases at J, with 5 bases between the two ends. CDR3 length equals 13 residues. CDR1 is SSHAT and CDR2 is FNYEAQ in the germline V gene (reference sequence).

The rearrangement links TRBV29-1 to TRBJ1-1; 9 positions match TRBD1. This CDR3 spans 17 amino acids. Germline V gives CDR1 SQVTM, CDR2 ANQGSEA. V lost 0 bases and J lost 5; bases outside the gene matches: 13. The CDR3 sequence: CSVEEVWRDRVGTEAFF. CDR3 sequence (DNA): TGCAGCGTTGAAGAGGTTTGGAGGGACAGGGTAGGAACTGAAGCTTTCTTT. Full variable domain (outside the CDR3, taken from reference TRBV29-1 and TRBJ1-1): SAVISQKPSRDICQRGTSLTIQCQVDSQVTMMFWYRQQPGQSLTLIATANQGSEATYESGFVIDKFPISRPNLTFSTLTVSNMSPEDSSIYLCSVEEVWRDRVGTEAFFGQGTRLTVV.

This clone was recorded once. CDR3 in amino acids: CASSQYGETQYF. The CDR3 DNA follows: TGTGCCAGCAGCCAGTATGGGGAGACCCAGTACTTC. The rearrangement uses TRBV7-2 and TRBJ2-5, with D uncertain. V gave up 5 bases and J gave up 5 bases, with 9 bases separating them. Germline V gene sequence: CDR1 SGHTA, CDR2 FQGNSA. The CDR3 consists of 12 residues.

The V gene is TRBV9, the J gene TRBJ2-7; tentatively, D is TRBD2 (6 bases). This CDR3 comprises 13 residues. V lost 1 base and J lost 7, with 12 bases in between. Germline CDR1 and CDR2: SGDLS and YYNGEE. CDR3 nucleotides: TGTGCCAGCAGCGTATTGGAGGGCCTAGAGCAGTACTTC. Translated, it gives CASSVLEGLEQYF. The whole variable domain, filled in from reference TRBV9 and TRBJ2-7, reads DSGVTQTPKHLITATGQRVTLRCSPRSGDLSVYWYQQSLDQGLQFLIQYYNGEERAKGNILERFSAQQFPDLHSELNLSSLELGDSALYFCASSVLEGLEQYFGPGTRLTVT.

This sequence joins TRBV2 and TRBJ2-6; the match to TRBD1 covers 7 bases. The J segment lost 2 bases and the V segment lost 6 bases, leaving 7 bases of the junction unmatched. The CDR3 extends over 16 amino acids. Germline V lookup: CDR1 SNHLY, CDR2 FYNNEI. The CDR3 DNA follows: TGTGCCAGCAGATTCGACAGGGTTCCTGGGGCCAACGTCCTGACTTTC. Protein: CASRFDRVPGANVLTF.

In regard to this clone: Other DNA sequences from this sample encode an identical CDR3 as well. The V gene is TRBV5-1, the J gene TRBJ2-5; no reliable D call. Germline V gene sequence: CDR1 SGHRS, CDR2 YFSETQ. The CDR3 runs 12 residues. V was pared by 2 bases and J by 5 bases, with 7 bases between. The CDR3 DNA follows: TGCGCCAGCAGCTTTGGCGCTGAGACCCAGTACTTC. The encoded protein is CASSFGAETQYF.

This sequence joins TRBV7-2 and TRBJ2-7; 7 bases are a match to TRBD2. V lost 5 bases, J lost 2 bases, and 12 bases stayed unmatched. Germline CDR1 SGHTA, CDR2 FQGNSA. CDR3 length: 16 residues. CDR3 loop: CASSRKVAGRPYEQYF. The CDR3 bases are TGTGCCAGCAGCCGGAAGGTAGCGGGCCGGCCCTACGAGCAGTACTTC.

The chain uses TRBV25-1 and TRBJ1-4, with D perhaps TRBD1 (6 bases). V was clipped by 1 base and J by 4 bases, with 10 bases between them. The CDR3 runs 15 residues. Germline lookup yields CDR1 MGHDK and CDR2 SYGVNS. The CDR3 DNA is TGTGCCAGCAGTGAATGGGGGGCGGGTAATGAAAAACTGTTTTTT. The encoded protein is CASSEWGAGNEKLFF.

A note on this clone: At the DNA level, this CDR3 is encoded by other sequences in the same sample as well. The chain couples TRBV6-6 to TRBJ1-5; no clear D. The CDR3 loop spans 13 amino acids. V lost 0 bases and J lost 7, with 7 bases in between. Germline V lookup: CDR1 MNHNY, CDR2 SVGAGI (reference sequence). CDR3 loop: CASSYSAGQPQHF. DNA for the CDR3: TGTGCCAGCAGTTACTCTGCGGGCCAGCCCCAGCATTTT.

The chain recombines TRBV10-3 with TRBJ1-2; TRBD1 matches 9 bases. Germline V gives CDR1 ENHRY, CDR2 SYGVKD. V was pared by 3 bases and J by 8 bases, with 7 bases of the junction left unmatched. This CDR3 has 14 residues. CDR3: CAISDQDRGRGYTF. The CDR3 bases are TGTGCCATCAGTGACCAAGACAGGGGGAGAGGCTACACCTTC.

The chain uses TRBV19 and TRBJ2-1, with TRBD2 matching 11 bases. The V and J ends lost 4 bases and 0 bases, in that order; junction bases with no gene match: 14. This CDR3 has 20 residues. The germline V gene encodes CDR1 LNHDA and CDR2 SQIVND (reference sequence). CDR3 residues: CASSTRKLAGEASSYNEQFF. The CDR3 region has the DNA TGTGCCAGTAGTACGCGGAAACTAGCGGGGGAAGCCAGCTCCTACAATGAGCAGTTCTTC.

CDR3 sequence (DNA): TGTGCCATCTCGGGGACTAGCGGTACCTACGAGCAGTACTTC. Protein product: CAISGTSGTYEQYF. The chain recombines TRBV10-3 with TRBJ2-7; 11 nucleotides line up with TRBD2. The CDR3 is 14 amino acids. Germline trimming cut 8 bases from V and 2 bases from J; bases unmatched to any gene: 5. Germline V lookup: CDR1 ENHRY, CDR2 SYGVKD.

The CDR3 reads CASSLGAQWGGYTF. The CDR3 bases are TGCGCCAGCAGCCTAGGGGCGCAATGGGGCGGCTACACCTTC. This chain connects TRBV4-1 to TRBJ1-2, with D tentatively TRBD1 (5 bases). The CDR3 covers 14 residues. Trimming took off 4 bases at V and 8 bases at J, with 17 bases between the two ends. Germline loops: CDR1 MGHRA, CDR2 YSYEKL.

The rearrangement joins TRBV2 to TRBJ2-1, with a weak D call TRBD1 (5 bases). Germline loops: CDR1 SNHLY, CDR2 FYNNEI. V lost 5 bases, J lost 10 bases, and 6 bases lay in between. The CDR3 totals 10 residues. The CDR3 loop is CASSPGEQFF. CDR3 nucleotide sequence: TGTGCCAGCAGTCCAGGGGAGCAGTTCTTC.

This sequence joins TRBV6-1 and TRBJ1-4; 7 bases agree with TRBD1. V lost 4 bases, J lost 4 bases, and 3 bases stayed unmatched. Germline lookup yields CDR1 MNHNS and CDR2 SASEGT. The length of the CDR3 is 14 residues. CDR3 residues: CASSGDRVNEKLFF. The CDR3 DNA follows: TGTGCCAGCAGTGGGGACAGAGTTAATGAAAAACTGTTTTTT.

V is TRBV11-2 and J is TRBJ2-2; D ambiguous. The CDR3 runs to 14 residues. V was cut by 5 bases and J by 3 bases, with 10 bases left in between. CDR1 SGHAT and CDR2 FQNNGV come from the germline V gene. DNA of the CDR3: TGTGCCAGCAGCGGGGTCTCGGACACCGGGGAGCTGTTTTTT. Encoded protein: CASSGVSDTGELFF.

DNA of the CDR3: TGTGCCAGCAGTTTACTAGGACAGGGGGTAGAGACCCAGTACTTC. Translation gives CASSLLGQGVETQYF. The chain couples TRBV27 to TRBJ2-5, with 10 bases lining up with TRBD1. CDR3 length: 15 amino acids. Germline V gives CDR1 MNHEY, CDR2 SMNVEV (reference sequence). Losses at the gene ends were 2 bases for V and 4 bases for J; bases not matched to a gene: 4.

CDR3 coding DNA: TGTGCCAGCAGAGCGGGGGGGAGCAATGAGCAGTTCTTC. Its protein product is CASRAGGSNEQFF. The chain carries TRBV5-8 and TRBJ2-1; 10 bases are a match to TRBD2. Germline loops: CDR1 SGHTS, CDR2 YDEGEE. This CDR3 contains 13 residues. Trimming at V came to 5 bases and at J to 6 bases, leaving 2 bases not matched to a gene.

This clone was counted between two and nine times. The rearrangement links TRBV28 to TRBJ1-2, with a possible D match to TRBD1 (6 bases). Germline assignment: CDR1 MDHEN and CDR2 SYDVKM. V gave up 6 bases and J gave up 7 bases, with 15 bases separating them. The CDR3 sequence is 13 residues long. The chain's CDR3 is CASSRGGRGGYTF. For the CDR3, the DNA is TGTGCCAGCAGCCGCGGGGGGCGTGGTGGCTACACCTTC.

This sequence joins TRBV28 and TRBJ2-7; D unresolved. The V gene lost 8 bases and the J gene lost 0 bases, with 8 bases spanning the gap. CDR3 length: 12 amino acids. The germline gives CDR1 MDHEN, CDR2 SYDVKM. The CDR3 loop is CASRRGSYEQYF. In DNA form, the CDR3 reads TGTGCCAGCCGACGAGGCTCCTACGAGCAGTACTTC.

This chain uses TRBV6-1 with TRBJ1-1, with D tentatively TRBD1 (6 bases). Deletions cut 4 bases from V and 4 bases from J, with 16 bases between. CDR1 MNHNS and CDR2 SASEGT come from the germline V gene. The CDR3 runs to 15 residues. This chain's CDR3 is CASSGGLGGGTEAFF. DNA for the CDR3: TGTGCCAGCAGTGGGGGTCTGGGGGGCGGCACTGAAGCTTTCTTT.

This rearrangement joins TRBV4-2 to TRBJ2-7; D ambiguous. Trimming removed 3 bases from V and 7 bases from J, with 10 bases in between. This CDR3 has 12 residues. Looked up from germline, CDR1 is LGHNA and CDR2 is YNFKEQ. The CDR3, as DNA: TGTGCCAGCAGCCAGCCACGACAAGAGCAGTACTTC. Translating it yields CASSQPRQEQYF.

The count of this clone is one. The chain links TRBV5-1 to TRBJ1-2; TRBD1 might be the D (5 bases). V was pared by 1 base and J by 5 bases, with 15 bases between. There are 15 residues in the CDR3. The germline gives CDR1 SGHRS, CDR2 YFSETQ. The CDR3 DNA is TGCGCCAGCAGCTTGAACGAGGGGAGGTCATATGGCTACACCTTC. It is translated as CASSLNEGRSYGYTF.

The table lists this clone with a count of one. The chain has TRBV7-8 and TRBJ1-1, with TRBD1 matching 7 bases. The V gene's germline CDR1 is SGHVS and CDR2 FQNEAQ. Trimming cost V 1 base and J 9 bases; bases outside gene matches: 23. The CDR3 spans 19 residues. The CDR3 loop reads CASSLGIPLGGDRDRKAFF. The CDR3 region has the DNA TGTGCCAGCAGCTTAGGAATTCCCCTAGGTGGGGACAGAGATCGGAAAGCTTTCTTT.

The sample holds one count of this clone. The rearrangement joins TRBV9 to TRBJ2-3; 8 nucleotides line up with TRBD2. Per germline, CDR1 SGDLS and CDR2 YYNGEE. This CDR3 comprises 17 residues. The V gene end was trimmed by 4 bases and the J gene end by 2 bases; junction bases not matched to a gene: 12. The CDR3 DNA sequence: TGTGCCAGCAGCCCCCGGGGGGGCTTCACCTACACAGATACGCAGTATTTT. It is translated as CASSPRGGFTYTDTQYF.

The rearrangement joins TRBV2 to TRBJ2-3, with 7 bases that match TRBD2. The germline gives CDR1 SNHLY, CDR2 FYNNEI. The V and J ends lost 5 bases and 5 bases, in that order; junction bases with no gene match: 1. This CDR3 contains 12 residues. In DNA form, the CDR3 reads TGTGCCAGCAGTTCTAGCGGAGATACGCAGTATTTT. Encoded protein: CASSSSGDTQYF.

CDR3 region: CASSPGTGRTDTQYF. CDR3 bases: TGTGCCAGTAGTCCCGGGACAGGGAGGACAGATACGCAGTATTTT. The chain carries TRBV19 and TRBJ2-3; 9 bases line up with TRBD1. Germline CDR1 reads LNHDA; CDR2 reads SQIVND (reference sequence). The CDR3 is 15 residues long. V was pared by 5 bases and J by 3 bases, with 6 bases of the junction left unmatched.

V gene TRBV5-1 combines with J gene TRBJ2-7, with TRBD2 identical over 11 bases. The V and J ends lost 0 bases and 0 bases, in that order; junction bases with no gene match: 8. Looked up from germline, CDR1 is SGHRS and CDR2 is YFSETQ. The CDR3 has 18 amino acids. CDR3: CASSLAASGGTTSYEQYF. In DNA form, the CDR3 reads TGCGCCAGCAGCTTGGCGGCTAGCGGGGGGACTACCTCCTACGAGCAGTACTTC.

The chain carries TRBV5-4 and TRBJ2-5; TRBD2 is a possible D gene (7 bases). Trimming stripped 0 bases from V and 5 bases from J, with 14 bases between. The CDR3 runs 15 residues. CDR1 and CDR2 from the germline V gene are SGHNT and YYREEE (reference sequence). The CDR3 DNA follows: TGTGCCAGCAGCTTGGTCGGCGGGGGCGATGAGACCCAGTACTTC. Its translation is CASSLVGGGDETQYF.

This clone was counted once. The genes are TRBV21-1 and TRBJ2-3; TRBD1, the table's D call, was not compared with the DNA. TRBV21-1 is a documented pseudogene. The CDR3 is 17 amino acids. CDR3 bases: TGTGCCAGCAGCAAACGGACAGGGGACAGGAGAACAGATACGCAGTATTTT. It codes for CASSKRTGDRRTDTQYF.

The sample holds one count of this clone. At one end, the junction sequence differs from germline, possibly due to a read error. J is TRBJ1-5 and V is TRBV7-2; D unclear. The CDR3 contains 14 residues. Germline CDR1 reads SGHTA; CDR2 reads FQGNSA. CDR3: CASSLVQDIQPPHF. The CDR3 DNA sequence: TGTGCCAGCAGCTTAGTTCAGGATATTCAGCCCCCGCATTTT.